This TCR beta chain was captured by sequencing in a study of blood T cells in healthy people across ages. Across the whole study: Through template switching, about one barcoded beta molecule was captured per two T cells, as measured in model experiments.

The authors ran a second PCR of roughly 6 to 12 cycles using a sample-barcoded 5' primer and a J-beta primer mix. Each CDR3 protein gets one entry after TCRdb re-called the 5' RACE reads with MiXCR. This sample has some 710,000 distinct CDR3 sequences, with about 47% found just once. The CDR3 runs 15 residues. Germline CDR1 DFQATT, CDR2 SNEGSKA (reference sequence). Unmatched junction bases numbered 5, after V lost 2 bases and J lost 3 bases. This clonotype was obtained from an older man in good health. Material: blood. This chain links TRBV20-1 with TRBJ2-1; TRBD1 matches 9 bases. The CDR3 DNA reads as TGCAGTGCTAGAACCGGGACAGGGAGCTACAATGAGCAGTTCTTC. Translating gives CSARTGTGSYNEQFF.